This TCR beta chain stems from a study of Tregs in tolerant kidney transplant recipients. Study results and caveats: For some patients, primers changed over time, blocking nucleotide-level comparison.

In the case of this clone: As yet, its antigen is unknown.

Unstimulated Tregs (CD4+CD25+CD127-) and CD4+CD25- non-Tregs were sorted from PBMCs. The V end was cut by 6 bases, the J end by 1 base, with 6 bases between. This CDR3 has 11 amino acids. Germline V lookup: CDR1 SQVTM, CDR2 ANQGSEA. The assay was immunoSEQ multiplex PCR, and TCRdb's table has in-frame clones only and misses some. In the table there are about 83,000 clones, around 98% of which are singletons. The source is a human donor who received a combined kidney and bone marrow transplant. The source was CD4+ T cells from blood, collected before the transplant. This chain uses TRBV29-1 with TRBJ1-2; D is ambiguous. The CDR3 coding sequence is TGCAGCGTCCAGATTAACTATGGCTACACCTTC. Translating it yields CSVQINYGYTF.